The 11 T cell receptor beta chains below come from one sample, sequenced in a study of blood T cell repertoires in COVID-19 (dated by TCRdb to the early 2020s). The library was prepared using the immunoSEQ multiplex PCR assay. TCRdb took this table from immuneACCESS and kept in-frame rearrangements with V and J called. Such tables lack part of the clones; where checked against another copy, unresolved V genes explain under half of the gap, and the rest is unexplained. The table for this sample lists about 250,000 clones; about 80% of them were counted only once. The ten largest account for nearly 9% of the sample. The source material was peripheral blood. Receptors were obtained from a man aged 80 or over with acute or convalescent COVID-19.

CDR3 sequence: CASGSGQGKETQYF. DNA of the CDR3: TGTGCTAGTGGTTCCGGACAGGGGAAAGAGACCCAGTACTTC. V gene TRBV12-5 combines with J gene TRBJ2-5; TRBD1 agrees at 9 bases. This CDR3 is 14 amino acids long. V lost 4 bases and J lost 3; bases outside the gene matches: 3. CDR1 and CDR2 (germline): LGHNT, FRNRAP.

V and J are TRBV28 and TRBJ2-5; D is unresolved. CDR1 is MDHEN, CDR2 SYDVKM, per germline. The CDR3 covers 14 residues. Trimming took off 2 bases at V and 3 bases at J, with 10 bases between the two ends. The CDR3 nucleotides are TGTGCCAGCAGTTTAGTCTCTAGAGAAGAGACCCAGTACTTC. Its translation is CASSLVSREETQYF.

V is TRBV5-6 and J is TRBJ2-7; 12 bases fit TRBD2. J lost 5 bases, V lost 4 bases, and 10 bases had no gene match. The CDR3 length is 16 residues. CDR1 and CDR2 (germline): SGHDT, YYEEEE. CDR3 loop: CASSTILAGGRHEQYF. For the CDR3, the DNA is TGTGCCAGCAGCACGATACTAGCGGGAGGAAGGCACGAGCAGTACTTC.

The CDR3 DNA follows: TGTGCCAGCAGCTTGCCAAGGGGGCTAACACCCCTCCACTTT. Its protein product is CASSLPRGLTPLHF. The chain recombines TRBV5-6 with TRBJ1-6, with 7 bases matching TRBD1. The V gene end was trimmed by 1 base and the J gene end by 11 bases; junction bases not matched to a gene: 6. Germline-derived CDR1 and CDR2 are SGHDT and YYEEEE. The CDR3 is 14 residues long.

The chain is built from TRBV11-3 and TRBJ2-7, with D perhaps TRBD1 (6 bases). The CDR3 has 13 residues. V lost 5 bases to trimming and J lost 5 bases, with 13 bases between them. CDR1 and CDR2 (germline): SGHNT, YENEEA. CDR3 in amino acids: CASSLGQLNEQYF. CDR3 nucleotides: TGTGCCAGCAGCCTAGGACAGCTCAACGAGCAGTACTTC.

This chain uses TRBV3-1 (or the pseudogene TRBV3-2) with TRBJ2-7, with 9 bases that match TRBD2. The length of the CDR3 is 16 residues. V gave up 4 bases and J gave up 5 bases; unmatched junction bases: 12. The germline CDR1 and CDR2 sequences are LGHDT and YNNKEL (reference sequence). The CDR3 sequence is CASSLTFSGRTDEQYF. For the CDR3, the DNA is TGTGCCAGCAGCCTCACGTTTAGCGGGAGAACGGACGAGCAGTACTTC.

J is TRBJ1-1 and V is TRBV24-1; tentative D call: TRBD1 (6 bases). V gave up 7 bases and J gave up 9 bases, with 17 bases separating them. CDR3 length equals 13 residues. Germline V gene sequence: CDR1 KGHDR, CDR2 SFDVKD. CDR3 region: CATRGPGQSKAFF. The CDR3 DNA reads TGTGCCACCAGGGGCCCCGGACAGAGCAAAGCTTTCTTT.

As to this clone: At one of its ends the junction is not consistent with the germline gene, which may arise from a read error. This chain joins TRBV7-9 and TRBJ1-1; a weak D match, TRBD1 (5 bases). This CDR3 is 16 amino acids long. CDR1 and CDR2 from the germline V gene are SEHNR and FQNEAQ (reference sequence). DNA for the CDR3: TGTGCCAGCAGCCTGTTCACAGGATCCCCTTACACTAAAGCTTTCTTT. Translating gives CASSLFTGSPYTKAFF.

The chain links TRBV5-4 to TRBJ2-2; D may be TRBD2 (6 bases). Germline CDR1 and CDR2: SGHNT and YYREEE (reference sequence). The CDR3 extends over 15 amino acids. The germline V and J ends were trimmed by 1 base and 1 base, with 8 bases remaining between them. Here the CDR3 DNA reads TGTGCCAGCAGCTTGCGGCGGGGGAACACCGGGGAGCTGTTTTTT. Its protein product is CASSLRRGNTGELFF.

The rearrangement links TRBV19 to TRBJ2-3; TRBD1 agrees at 7 bases. This CDR3 comprises 15 residues. Germline V gene sequence: CDR1 LNHDA, CDR2 SQIVND (reference sequence). Trimming at V came to 6 bases and at J to 4 bases, leaving 10 bases not matched to a gene. This CDR3 reads CASSQQGINADTQYF. Here the CDR3 DNA reads TGTGCCAGTAGCCAACAGGGGATCAACGCAGATACGCAGTATTTT.

As concerns this clone: The same CDR3 can be traced to other DNA sequences in this sample. The chain combines TRBV27 with TRBJ1-3, with D hard to call. V lost 2 bases to trimming and J lost 0 bases, with 5 bases between them. Germline CDR1 MNHEY, CDR2 SMNVEV (reference sequence). The CDR3 totals 14 residues. This chain's CDR3 is CASSLGGSGNTIYF. Here the CDR3 DNA reads TGTGCCAGCAGTTTAGGCGGCTCTGGAAACACCATATATTTT.